This TCR beta chain stems from a study of read filtering for tumor transcriptome and immune sequencing. Looking at the study overall: Eight or nine patients were R-ISS I, about 16 were R-ISS II, about seven were R-ISS III. The study, taken as a whole, reports: This fraction held mixed bone marrow immune cells after CD138-negative sorting.

Ten or more counts support this clonotype. Antigen unknown. The library was built from around 380 ng RNA with molecular barcoded adaptors for alpha/delta and beta/gamma chains. MiXCR, run by TCRdb on the reads, gives a single entry per CDR3 protein. The sample has roughly 56,000 distinct CDR3 sequences, under 20% seen once. Trimming at V came to 7 bases and at J to 3 bases, leaving 23 bases not matched to a gene. The CDR3 has 20 residues. CDR1 LNHDA and CDR2 SQIVND come from the germline V gene (reference sequence). This chain uses TRBV19 with TRBJ2-3, with 9 nucleotides matching TRBD1. The TCR originated in a donor at least 40 years old with multiple myeloma. The specimen sequenced was a population of CD138-negative cells sorted from bone marrow. The CDR3 nucleotides are TGTGCCAGTACTCAACGGACAGGGGCAATCCCATCCCCTACGACAGATACGCAGTATTTT. Protein: CASTQRTGAIPSPTTDTQYF.